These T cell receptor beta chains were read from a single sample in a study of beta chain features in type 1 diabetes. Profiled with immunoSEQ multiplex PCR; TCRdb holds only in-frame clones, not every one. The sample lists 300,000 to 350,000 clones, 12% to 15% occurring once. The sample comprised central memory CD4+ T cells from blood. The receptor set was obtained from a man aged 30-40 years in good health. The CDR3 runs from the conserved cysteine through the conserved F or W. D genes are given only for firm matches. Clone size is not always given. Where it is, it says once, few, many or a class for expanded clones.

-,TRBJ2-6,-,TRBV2,TGTGCCAGCAGTGAACTGTCTGGGGCCAACGTCCTGACTTTC,CASSELSGANVLTF
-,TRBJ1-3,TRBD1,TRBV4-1,TGCGCCAGCGCCTATGACAGGGGCTCTGGAAACACCATATATTTT,CASAYDRGSGNTIYF
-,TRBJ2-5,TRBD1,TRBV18,TGTGCCAGCTCACCACGGACAGGGGGCGAAGAGACCCAGTACTTC,CASSPRTGGEETQYF
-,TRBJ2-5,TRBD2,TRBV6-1,TGTGCCAGCTCACCAGCGGGGGGAGGCGGGACCCAGTACTTC,CASSPAGGGGTQYF
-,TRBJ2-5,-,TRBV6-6,TGTGCCATCAGTGAGTCGTTGGCGTTCCAAGAGACCCAGTACTTC,CAISESLAFQETQYF
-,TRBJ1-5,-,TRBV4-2,TGTGCCAGCAGCCAAACAGTCTACTCTAATCAGCCCCAGCATTTT,CASSQTVYSNQPQHF
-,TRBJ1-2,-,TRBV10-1,TGCGCCAGCAGTAGGGCCTTAAACTATGGCTACACCTTC,CASSRALNYGYTF
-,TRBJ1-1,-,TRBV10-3,TGTGCCATCAGTGTTTCAGGGGAAGACGCTGAAGCTTTCTTT,CAISVSGEDAEAFF
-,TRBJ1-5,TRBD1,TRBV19,TGTGCCAGTAGTATTTGGCAGGGGGCAGGTCAGCCCCAGCATTTT,CASSIWQGAGQPQHF
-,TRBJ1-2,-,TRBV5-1,TGCGCCAGCAGCCTCACGACAGCTAACTATGGCTACACCTTC,CASSLTTANYGYTF
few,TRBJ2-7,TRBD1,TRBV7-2,TGTGCCAGCAGCTTAGATAACAGGGGACGCGAGCAGTACTTC,CASSLDNRGREQYF
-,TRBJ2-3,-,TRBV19,TGTGCCAGTAGTGCCGGAAACACAGATACGCAGTATTTT,CASSAGNTDTQYF
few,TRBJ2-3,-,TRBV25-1,TGTGCCAGCAGTGAATGGTCAGATACGCAGTATTTT,CASSEWSDTQYF
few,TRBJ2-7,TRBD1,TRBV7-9,TGTGCCAGCAGCTACCGGGACAGGGCCCACGAGCAGTACTTC,CASSYRDRAHEQYF
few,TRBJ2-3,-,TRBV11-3,TGTGCCAGCAGCTTGGGGCTTGGGGTTGAGACGCAGTATTTT,CASSLGLGVETQYF
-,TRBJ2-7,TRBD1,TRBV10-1,TGCGCCAGCAGTGTTCCCTGGACAGGGGACTACGAGCAGTACTTC,CASSVPWTGDYEQYF
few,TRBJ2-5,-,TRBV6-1,TGTGCCAGCAGAGGGTCGGGAGAGACCCAGTACTTC,CASRGSGETQYF
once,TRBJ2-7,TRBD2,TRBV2,TGTGCCAGCAGTGACCGGGGGGTCGAGCAGTACTTC,CASSDRGVEQYF
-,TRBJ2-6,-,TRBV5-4,TGCGCCAGCAGCCAAGACAGAATAACCTCTGGGGCCAACGTCCTGACTTTC,CASSQDRITSGANVLTF
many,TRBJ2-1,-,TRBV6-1,TGTGCCAGCGCGTCACGGTGGAACAATGAGCAGTTCTTC,CASASRWNNEQFF
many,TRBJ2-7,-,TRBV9,TGTGCCAGCAGCGCATTTGGGGAGACCTCGGCCGAGCAGTACTTC,CASSAFGETSAEQYF